The present T cell receptor (beta chain) was sequenced within a study of shared clonotypes between healthy human individuals. Sequencing used immunoSEQ multiplex PCR; TCRdb keeps in-frame clones, though not all of them. The table lists about 300,000 clones, about 74% of them singletons. Study-wide findings and caveats: It was the non-shared clonotypes that had lower generation probabilities than clonotypes shared by all four donors. Generally, naive subsets came out with larger estimated richness than memory subsets.

Trimming removed 4 bases from V and 4 bases from J; junction bases left unmatched: 1. The CDR3 consists of 14 residues. Per the germline V gene, CDR1 is MNHNS and CDR2 is SASEGT. As to this clone: Its target is unknown.

The chain is built from TRBV6-1 and TRBJ2-3; 11 positions match TRBD2. The receptor was derived from a man aged 25 to 40 in good health. The sample consisted of memory CD4+ T cells sorted from blood. Sample subset: CD45RA-negative fraction. Here the CDR3 reads CASSGLAGSDTQYF. The DNA for the CDR3 is TGTGCCAGCAGTGGACTAGCGGGGTCAGATACGCAGTATTTT.